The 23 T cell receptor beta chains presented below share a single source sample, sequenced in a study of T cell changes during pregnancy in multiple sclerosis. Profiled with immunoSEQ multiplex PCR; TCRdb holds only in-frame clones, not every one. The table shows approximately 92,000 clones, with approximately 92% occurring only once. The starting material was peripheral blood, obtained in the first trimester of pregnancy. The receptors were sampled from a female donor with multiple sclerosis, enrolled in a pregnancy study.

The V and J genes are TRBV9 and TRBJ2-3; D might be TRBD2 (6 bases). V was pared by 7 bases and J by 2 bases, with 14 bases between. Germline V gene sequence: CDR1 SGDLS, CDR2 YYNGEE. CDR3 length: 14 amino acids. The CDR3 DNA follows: TGTGCCAGCGGGCGGGGAATCCCCACAGATACGCAGTATTTT. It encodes CASGRGIPTDTQYF.

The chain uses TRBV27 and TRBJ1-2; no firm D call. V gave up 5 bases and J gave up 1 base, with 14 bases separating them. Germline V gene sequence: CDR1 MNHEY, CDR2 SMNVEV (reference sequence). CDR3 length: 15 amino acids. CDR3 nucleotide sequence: TGTGCCAGCAGTCCTAGTGGTGGAGTTAACTATGGCTACACCTTC. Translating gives CASSPSGGVNYGYTF.

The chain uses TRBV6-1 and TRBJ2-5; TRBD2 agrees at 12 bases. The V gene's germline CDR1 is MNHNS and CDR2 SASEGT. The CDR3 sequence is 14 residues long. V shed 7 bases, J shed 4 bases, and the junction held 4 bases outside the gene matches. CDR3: CASTLTSGRETQYF. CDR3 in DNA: TGTGCCAGCACCTTGACTAGCGGGAGAGAGACCCAGTACTTC.

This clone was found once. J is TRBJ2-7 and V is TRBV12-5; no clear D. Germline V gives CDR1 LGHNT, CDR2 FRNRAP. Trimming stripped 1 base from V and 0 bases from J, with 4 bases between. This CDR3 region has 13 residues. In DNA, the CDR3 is TGTGCTAGTGGTTTGGACAGCTCCTACGAGCAGTACTTC. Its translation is CASGLDSSYEQYF.

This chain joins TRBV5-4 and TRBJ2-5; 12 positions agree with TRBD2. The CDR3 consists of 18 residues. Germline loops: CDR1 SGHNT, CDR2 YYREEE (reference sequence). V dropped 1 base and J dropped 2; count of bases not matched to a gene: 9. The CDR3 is CASSLPASGRASQETQYF. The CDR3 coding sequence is TGTGCCAGCAGCTTGCCGGCTAGCGGGAGGGCCTCTCAAGAGACCCAGTACTTC.

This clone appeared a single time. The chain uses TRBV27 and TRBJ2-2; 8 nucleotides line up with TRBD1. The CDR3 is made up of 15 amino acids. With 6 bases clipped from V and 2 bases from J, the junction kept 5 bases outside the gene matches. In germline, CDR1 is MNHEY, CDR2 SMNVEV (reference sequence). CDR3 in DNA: TGTGCCAGCAGACCGACAGGGGTCAACACCGGGGAGCTGTTTTTT. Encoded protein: CASRPTGVNTGELFF.

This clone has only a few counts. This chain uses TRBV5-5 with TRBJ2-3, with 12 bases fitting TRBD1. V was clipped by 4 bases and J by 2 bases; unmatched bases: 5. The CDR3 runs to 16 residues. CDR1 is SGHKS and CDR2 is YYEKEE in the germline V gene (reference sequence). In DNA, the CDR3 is TGTGCCAGCAGCGGTCCGGGACAGGGGGCCACAGATACGCAGTATTTT. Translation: CASSGPGQGATDTQYF.

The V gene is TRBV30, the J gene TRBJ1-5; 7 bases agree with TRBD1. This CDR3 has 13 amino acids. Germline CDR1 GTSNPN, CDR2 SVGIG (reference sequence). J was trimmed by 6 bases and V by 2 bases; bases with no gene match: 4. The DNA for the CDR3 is TGTGCCTGGAGTTTGACAGGGACTCAGCCCCAGCATTTT. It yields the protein CAWSLTGTQPQHF.

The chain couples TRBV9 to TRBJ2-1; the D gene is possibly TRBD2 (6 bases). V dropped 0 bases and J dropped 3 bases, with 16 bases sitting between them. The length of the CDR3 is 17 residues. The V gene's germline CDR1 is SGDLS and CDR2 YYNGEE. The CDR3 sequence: CASSVAPAGRNYNEQFF. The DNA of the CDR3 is TGTGCCAGCAGCGTAGCCCCGGCGGGGCGGAACTACAATGAGCAGTTCTTC.

The CDR3 nucleotides read TGTGCCAGCAACATAGCCGGGACAGGGGCGGTGAACACTGAAGCTTTCTTT. Amino acids: CASNIAGTGAVNTEAFF. The rearrangement uses TRBV28 and TRBJ1-1; 10 bases align to TRBD1. With 7 bases clipped from V and 0 bases from J, the junction kept 11 bases outside the gene matches. The CDR3 has 17 residues. The V gene's germline CDR1 is MDHEN and CDR2 SYDVKM. Full variable domain (remainder filled in from reference TRBV28 and TRBJ1-1): DVKVTQSSRYLVKRTGEKVFLECVQDMDHENMFWYRQDPGLGLRLIYFSYDVKMKEKGDIPEGYSVSREKKERFSLILESASTNQTSMYLCASNIAGTGAVNTEAFFGQGTRLTVV.

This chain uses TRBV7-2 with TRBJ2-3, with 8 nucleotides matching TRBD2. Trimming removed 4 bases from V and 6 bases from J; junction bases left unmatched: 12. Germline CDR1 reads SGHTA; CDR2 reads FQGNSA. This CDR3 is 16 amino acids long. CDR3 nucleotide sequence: TGTGCCAGCAGCTGGGGTCGAGCGGGAGTGGGTGATACGCAGTATTTT. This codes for CASSWGRAGVGDTQYF.

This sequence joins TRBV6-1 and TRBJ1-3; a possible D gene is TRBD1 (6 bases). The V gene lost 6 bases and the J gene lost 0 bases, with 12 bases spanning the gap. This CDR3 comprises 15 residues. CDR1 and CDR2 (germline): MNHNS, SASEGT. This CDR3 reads CASSVKTGSGNTIYF. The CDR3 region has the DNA TGTGCCAGCAGCGTAAAGACAGGCTCTGGAAACACCATATATTTT.

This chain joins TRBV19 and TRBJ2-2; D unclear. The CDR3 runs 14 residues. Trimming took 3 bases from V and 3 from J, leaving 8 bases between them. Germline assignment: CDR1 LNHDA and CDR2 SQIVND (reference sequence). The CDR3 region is CASSIVGYTGELFF. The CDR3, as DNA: TGTGCCAGTAGTATTGTCGGGTACACCGGGGAGCTGTTTTTT.

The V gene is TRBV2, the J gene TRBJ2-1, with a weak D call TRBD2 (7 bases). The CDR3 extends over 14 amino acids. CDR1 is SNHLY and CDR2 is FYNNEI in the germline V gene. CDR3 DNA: TGTGCTGTTGTAAGGACTAGACAGGACCATGAGCAGTTCTTC. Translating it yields CAVVRTRQDHEQFF.

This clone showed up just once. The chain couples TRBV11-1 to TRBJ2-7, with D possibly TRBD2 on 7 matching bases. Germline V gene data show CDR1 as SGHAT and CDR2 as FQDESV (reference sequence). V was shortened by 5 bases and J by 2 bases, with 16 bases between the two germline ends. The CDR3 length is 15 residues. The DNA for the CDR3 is TGTGCCAGCAGCCGAGTCGGGGGGCTTCCCTACGAGCAGTACTTC. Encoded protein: CASSRVGGLPYEQYF.

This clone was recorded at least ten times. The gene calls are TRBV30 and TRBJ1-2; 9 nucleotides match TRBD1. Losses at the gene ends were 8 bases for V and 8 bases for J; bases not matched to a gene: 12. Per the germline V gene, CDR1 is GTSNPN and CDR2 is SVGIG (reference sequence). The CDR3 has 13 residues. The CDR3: CAGRLQGAVGYTF. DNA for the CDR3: TGTGCCGGAAGACTACAGGGGGCTGTGGGCTACACCTTC. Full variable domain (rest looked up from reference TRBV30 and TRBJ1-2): SQTIHQWPATLVQPVGSPLSLECTVEGTSNPNLYWYRQAAGRGLQLLFYSVGIGQISSEVPQNLSASRPQDRQFILSSKKLLLSDSGFYLCAGRLQGAVGYTFGSGTRLTVV.

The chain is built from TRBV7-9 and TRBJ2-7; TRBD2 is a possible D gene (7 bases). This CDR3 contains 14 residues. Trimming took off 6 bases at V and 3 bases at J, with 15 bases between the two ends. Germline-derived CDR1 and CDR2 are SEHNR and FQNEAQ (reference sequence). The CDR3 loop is CASSRGGSGYEQYF. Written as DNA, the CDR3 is TGTGCCAGCAGTAGGGGGGGTAGCGGCTACGAGCAGTACTTC.

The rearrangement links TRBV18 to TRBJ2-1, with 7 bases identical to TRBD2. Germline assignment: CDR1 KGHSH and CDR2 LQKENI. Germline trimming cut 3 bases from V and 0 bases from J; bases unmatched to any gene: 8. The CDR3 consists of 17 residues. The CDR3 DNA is TGTGCCAGCTCACCCCCATCTAGCGGTAGCTCCTACAATGAGCAGTTCTTC. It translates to CASSPPSSGSSYNEQFF.

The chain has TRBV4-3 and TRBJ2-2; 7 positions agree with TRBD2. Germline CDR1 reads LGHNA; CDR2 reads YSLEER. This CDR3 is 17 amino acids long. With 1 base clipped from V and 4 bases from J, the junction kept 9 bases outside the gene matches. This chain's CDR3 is CASSQAGGPGFTGELFF. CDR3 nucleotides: TGCGCCAGCAGCCAAGCGGGAGGCCCCGGTTTCACCGGGGAGCTGTTTTTT.

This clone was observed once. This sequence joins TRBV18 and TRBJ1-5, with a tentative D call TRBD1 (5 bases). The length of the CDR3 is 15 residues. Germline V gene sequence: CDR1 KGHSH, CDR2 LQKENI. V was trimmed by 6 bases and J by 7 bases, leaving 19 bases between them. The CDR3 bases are TGTGCCAGCTCCTCCACAACGGCAGGGAACCAGCCCCAGCATTTT. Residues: CASSSTTAGNQPQHF.

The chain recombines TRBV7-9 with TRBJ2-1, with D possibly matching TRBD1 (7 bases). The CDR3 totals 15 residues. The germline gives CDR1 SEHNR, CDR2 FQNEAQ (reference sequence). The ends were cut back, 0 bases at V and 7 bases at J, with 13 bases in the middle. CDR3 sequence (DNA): TGTGCCAGCAGCTTAGCAGGGGGCGCGGGGAATGAGCAGTTCTTC. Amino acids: CASSLAGGAGNEQFF.

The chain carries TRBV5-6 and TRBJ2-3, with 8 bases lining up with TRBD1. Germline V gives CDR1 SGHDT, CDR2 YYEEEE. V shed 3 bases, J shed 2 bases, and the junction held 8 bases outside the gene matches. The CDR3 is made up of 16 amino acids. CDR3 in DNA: TGTGCCAGCAGCTGGTACCGGGACAGGAACACAGATACGCAGTATTTT. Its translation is CASSWYRDRNTDTQYF.

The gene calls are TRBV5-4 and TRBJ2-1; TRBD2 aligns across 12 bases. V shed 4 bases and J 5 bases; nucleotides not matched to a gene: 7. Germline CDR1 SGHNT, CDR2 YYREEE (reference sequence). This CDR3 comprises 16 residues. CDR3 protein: CASSPGLAGTHNEQFF. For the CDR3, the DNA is TGTGCCAGCAGCCCTGGACTAGCGGGAACCCACAATGAGCAGTTCTTC.